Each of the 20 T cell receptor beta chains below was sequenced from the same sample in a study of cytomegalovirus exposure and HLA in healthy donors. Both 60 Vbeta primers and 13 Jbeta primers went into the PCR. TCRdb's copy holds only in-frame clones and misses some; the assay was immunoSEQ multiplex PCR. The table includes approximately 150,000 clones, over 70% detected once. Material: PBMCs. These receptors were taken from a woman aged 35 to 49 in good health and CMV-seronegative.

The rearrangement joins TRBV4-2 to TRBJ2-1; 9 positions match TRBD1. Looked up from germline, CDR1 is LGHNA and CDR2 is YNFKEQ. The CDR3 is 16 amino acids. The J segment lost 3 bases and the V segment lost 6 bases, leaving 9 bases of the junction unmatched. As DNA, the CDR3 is TGTGCCAGCAGTACACGGGACAGGGAAGACTACAATGAGCAGTTCTTC. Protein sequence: CASSTRDREDYNEQFF.

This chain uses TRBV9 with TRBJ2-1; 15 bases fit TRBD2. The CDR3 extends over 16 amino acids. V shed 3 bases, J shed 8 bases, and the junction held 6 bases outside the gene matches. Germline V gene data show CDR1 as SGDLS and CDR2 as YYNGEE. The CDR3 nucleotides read TGTGCCAGCAGCGGCCCAAGGACTAGCGGGGGGGATGAGCAGTTCTTC. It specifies CASSGPRTSGGDEQFF.

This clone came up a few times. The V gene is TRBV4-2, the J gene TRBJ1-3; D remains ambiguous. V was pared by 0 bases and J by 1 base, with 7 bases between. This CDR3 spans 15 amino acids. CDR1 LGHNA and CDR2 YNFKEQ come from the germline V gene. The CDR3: CASSQDWASGNTIYF. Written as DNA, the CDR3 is TGTGCCAGCAGCCAAGATTGGGCTTCTGGAAACACCATATATTTT.

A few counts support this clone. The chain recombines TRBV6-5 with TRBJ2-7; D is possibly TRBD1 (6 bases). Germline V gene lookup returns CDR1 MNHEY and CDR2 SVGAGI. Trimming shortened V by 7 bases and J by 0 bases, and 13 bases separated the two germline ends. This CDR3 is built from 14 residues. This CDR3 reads CASTQDRDSYEQYF. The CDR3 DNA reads TGTGCCAGCACCCAGGACAGAGACTCCTACGAGCAGTACTTC.

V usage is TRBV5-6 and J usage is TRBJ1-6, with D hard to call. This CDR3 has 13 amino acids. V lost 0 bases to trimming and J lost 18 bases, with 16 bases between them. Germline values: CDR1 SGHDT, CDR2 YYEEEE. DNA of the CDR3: TGTGCCAGCAGCTTGGGAGCTAATTCATCCCCCCACTTT. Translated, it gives CASSLGANSSPHF.

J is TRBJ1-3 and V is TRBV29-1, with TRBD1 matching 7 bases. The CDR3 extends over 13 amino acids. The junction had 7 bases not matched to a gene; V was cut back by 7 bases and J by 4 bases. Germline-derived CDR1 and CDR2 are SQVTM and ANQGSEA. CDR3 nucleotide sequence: TGCAGCGCCCACAGACAGGGAGGAAACACCATATATTTT. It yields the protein CSAHRQGGNTIYF.

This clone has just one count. The CDR3 bases are TGTGCCTGGACCACCTGGGAGGGAGGCGTAGAAGGCTACACCTTC. Translating it yields CAWTTWEGGVEGYTF. The chain joins TRBV30 to TRBJ1-2, with D unresolved. From germline, CDR1 is GTSNPN and CDR2 SVGIG (reference sequence). This CDR3 is 15 amino acids long. The V and J ends lost 4 bases and 8 bases respectively, with 23 bases between them.

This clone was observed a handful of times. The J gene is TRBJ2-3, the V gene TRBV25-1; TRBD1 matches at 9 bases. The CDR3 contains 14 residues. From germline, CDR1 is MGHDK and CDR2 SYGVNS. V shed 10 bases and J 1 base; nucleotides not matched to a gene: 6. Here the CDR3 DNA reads TGTGCCAACCCGGACAGGGGTGGCACAGATACGCAGTATTTT. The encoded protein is CANPDRGGTDTQYF.

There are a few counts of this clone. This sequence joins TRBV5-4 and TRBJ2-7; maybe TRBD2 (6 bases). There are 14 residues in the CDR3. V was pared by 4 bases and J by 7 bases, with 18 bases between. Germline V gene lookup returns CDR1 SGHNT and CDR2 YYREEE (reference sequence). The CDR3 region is CASSPIRTGEEQYF. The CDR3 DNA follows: TGTGCCAGCAGCCCGATAAGGACGGGGGAGGAGCAGTACTTC.

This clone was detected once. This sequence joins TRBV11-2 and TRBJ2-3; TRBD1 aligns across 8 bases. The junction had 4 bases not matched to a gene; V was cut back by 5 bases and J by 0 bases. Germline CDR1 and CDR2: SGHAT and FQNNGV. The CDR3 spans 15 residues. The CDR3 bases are TGTGCCAGCAGCCAGGACAGGGCGAGCACAGATACGCAGTATTTT. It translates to CASSQDRASTDTQYF.

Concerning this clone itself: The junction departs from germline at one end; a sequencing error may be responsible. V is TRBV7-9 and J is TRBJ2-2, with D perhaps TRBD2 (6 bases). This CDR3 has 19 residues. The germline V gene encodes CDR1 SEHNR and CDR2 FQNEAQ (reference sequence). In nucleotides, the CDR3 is TGTTCCAGCAGCTTTTTCCTAGGACTAAGTGCGACGAACACCGGGGAGCTGTTTTTT. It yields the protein CSSSFFLGLSATNTGELFF.

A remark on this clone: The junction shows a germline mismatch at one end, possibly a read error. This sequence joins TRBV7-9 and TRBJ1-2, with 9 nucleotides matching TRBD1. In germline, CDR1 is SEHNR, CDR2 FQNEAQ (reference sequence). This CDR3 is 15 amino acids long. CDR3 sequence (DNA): TGTTCCAGCAGCCAAAAAAGAAGACAGGGGGACAACTACACCTTC. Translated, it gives CSSSQKRRQGDNYTF.

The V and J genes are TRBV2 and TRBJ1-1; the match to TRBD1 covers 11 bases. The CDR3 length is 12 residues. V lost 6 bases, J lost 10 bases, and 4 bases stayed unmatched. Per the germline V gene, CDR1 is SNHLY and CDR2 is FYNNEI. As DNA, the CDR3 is TGTGCCAGCAGCGGACAGGGGGCGACAGCTTTCTTT. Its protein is CASSGQGATAFF.

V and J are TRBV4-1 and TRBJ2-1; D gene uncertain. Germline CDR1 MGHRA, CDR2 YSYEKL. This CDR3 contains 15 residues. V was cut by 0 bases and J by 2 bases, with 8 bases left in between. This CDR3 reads CASSQEATTYNEQFF. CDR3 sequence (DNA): TGCGCCAGCAGCCAAGAGGCAACTACCTACAATGAGCAGTTCTTC.

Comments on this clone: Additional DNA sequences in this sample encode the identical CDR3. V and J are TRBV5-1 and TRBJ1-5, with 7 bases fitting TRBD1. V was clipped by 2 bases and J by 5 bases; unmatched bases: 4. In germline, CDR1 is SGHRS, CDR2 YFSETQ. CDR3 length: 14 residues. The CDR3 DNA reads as TGCGCCAGCAGCTTAAGACAGGGTGATCAGCCCCAGCATTTT. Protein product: CASSLRQGDQPQHF. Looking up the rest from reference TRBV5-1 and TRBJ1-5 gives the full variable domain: KAGVTQTPRYLIKTRGQQVTLSCSPISGHRSVSWYQQTPGQGLQFLFEYFSETQRNKGNFPGRFSGRQFSNSRSEMNVSTLELGDSALYLCASSLRQGDQPQHFGDGTRLSIL.

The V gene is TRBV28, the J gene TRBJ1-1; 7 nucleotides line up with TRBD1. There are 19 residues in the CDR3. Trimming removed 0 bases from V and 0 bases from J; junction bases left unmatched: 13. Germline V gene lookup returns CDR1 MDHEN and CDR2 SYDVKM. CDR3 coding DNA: TGTGCCAGCAGTTTATGGCAGGGGGGAAGATTTAAACTGAACACTGAAGCTTTCTTT. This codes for CASSLWQGGRFKLNTEAFF. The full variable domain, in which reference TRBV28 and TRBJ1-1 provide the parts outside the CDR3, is DVKVTQSSRYLVKRTGEKVFLECVQDMDHENMFWYRQDPGLGLRLIYFSYDVKMKEKGDIPEGYSVSREKKERFSLILESASTNQTSMYLCASSLWQGGRFKLNTEAFFGQGTRLTVV.

The CDR3 region is CSVEGRDSGANVLTF. The CDR3 DNA reads TGCAGCGTTGAAGGACGGGACTCTGGGGCCAACGTCCTGACTTTC. The chain joins TRBV29-1 to TRBJ2-6; a possible D gene is TRBD2 (5 bases). In germline, CDR1 is SQVTM, CDR2 ANQGSEA. This CDR3 spans 15 amino acids. Trimming removed 1 base at V and 0 bases at J, with 7 bases between.

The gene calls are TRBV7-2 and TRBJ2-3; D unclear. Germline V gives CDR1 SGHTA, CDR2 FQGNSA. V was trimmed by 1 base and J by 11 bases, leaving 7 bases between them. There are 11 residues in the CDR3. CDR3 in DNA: TGTGCCAGCAGCTTAGAAGCGCTGCAGTATTTT. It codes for CASSLEALQYF.

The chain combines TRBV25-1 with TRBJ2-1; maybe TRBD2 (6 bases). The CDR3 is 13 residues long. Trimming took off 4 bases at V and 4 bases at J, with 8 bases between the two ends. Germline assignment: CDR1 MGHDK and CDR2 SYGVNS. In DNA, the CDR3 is TGTGCCAGCAGTGCGGGAGCATACAATGAGCAGTTCTTC. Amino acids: CASSAGAYNEQFF.

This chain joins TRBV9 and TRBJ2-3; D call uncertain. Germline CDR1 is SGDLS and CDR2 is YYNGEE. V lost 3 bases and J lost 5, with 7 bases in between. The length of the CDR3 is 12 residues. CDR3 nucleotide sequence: TGTGCCAGCAGCGGGCCTTTAGATACGCAGTATTTT. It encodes CASSGPLDTQYF.